This T cell receptor beta chain was observed in a study of blood T cells in healthy people across ages. Study context: Per two T cells, about one barcoded beta molecule was captured through template switching. Study-wide points: Whereas aged donors had fewer naive CD4+ cells, long-lived donors had more of them and higher diversity. As naive T cell percentage varied, TCR beta diversity correlated strongly with it. Possibly confounding the expanded clonotype changes was the fact that donor CMV status was unknown.

Of note for this clonotype: The antigen is undetermined.

For the second PCR, which ran for about 6 to 11 cycles, a sample-barcoded 5' primer and a J-beta primer mix were used. A single record per CDR3 protein comes from TCRdb applying MiXCR to the 5' RACE reads. Of about 700,000 distinct CDR3 sequences in the sample, 32% were seen once. Sequenced: blood. This TCR came from a woman over 75 in good health.

CDR3 in amino acids: CSAVKPGRGADYGYTF. The DNA for the CDR3 is TGCAGTGCCGTGAAGCCCGGGCGGGGAGCGGACTATGGCTACACCTTC. The chain recombines TRBV20-1 with TRBJ1-2, with unresolved D. CDR3 size: 16 residues. The V and J ends lost 6 bases and 3 bases respectively, with 23 bases between them. Germline lookup yields CDR1 DFQATT and CDR2 SNEGSKA (reference sequence).